The TCR beta chain described here comes from a study of blood T cells in healthy people across ages. Trimming removed 2 bases at V and 3 bases at J, with 11 bases between. The CDR3 has 15 amino acids. The germline CDR1 and CDR2 sequences are KGHSH and LQKENI. This clonotype was counted at least ten times. Antigen unknown. A sample-barcoded 5' primer and a J-beta primer mix were used in a second PCR of roughly 6 to 11 cycles. From the 5' RACE reads, TCRdb called clonotypes with MiXCR, one entry per CDR3 protein. The sample lists 800,000 to 950,000 distinct CDR3 sequences, under 40% seen once, with 10% to 15% in the top ten. Whole-study findings and limits: Possibly, changes in expanded clonotypes were confounded because donor CMV status was unknown.

This rearrangement joins TRBV18 to TRBJ2-1; D not certain. This clonotype originated in a young man in good health. The sample was blood. The CDR3 bases are TGTGCCAGCTCACCAATTCAGGCAGGCTACAATGAGCAGTTCTTC. Protein: CASSPIQAGYNEQFF.